Here is one T cell receptor beta chain with its context. Looked up from germline, CDR1 is SGDLS and CDR2 is YYNGEE. V was shortened by 0 bases and J by 0 bases, with 19 bases between the two germline ends. The CDR3 consists of 19 residues. Generated by immunoSEQ multiplex PCR, the TCRdb table keeps only in-frame clones and is missing some. The table records roughly 40,000 clones, about 93% of them present only once. This entry comes from a study of T cell changes during pregnancy in multiple sclerosis. Sequenced material: CD4+ T cells from peripheral blood mononuclear cells, taken in the third trimester of pregnancy. The chain uses TRBV9 and TRBJ1-5; no clear D gene. The TCR originated in a female donor with multiple sclerosis, enrolled in a pregnancy study. CDR3: CASSVATAAGQYSNQPQHF. The DNA for the CDR3 is TGTGCCAGCAGCGTAGCTACAGCGGCAGGTCAATATAGCAATCAGCCCCAGCATTTT.